The entry below gives a single TCR beta chain sequence along with its context. These data belong to a study of blood T cell repertoires in COVID-19. Study-level information: T cells, B-cell-depleted T cells, or PBMCs provided the cDNA or gDNA that served as material.

Germline assignment: CDR1 SGHRS and CDR2 YFSETQ. CDR3 size: 15 residues. V was trimmed by 5 bases and J by 1 base, leaving 15 bases between them. As processed by the authors: Using reference gene primer amplification, nucleated cell counts were estimated. This table comes from immunoSEQ multiplex PCR, and its TCRdb copy is limited to in-frame clones, with some not included. The V and J calls and clone size were taken over from that table, and D and trimming were inferred from the DNA. Among fewer than 150,000 clones listed, 75% to 90% were seen once. The chain recombines TRBV5-1 with TRBJ1-1; D is ambiguous. This sequence was found in a woman in her forties or fifties who had recovered from COVID-19. Sequencing used peripheral blood. The CDR3 reads CASSKESLRNTEAFF. The DNA for the CDR3 is TGCGCCAGCAGTAAAGAAAGCCTAAGGAACACTGAAGCTTTCTTT.